This T cell receptor (beta chain) was observed in a study of T cells in Graves' hyperthyroidism and ophthalmopathy. Study results and limitations: Most clonotypes that expanded in the thyroid above 0.001 also showed up in blood.

The CDR3 runs to 13 residues. The V end lost 6 bases, the J end lost 5 bases, and 16 bases lay between the germline ends. CDR1 and CDR2 (germline): DFQATT, SNEGSKA (reference sequence). Using RNA transcripts as the source, TCR beta CDR3 regions were amplified. The primer set for the first-round RT-PCR of the TCR CDR3 was HTBI. TCRdb analysed the multiplex PCR reads with MiXCR anew, one entry per CDR3 protein. The sample lists about 360,000 distinct CDR3 sequences; roughly 14% were seen once. This clonotype has a count of ten or more. Its antigen remains unknown. The origin of this receptor is a woman between 18 and 30 years old with Graves' hyperthyroidism that later progressed to Graves' ophthalmopathy. The chain carries TRBV20-1 and TRBJ2-5; D possibly uses TRBD1 or TRBD2 (5 bases each). Material for sequencing was blood. The CDR3 region has the DNA TGCAGTGCGGGTCCGAGGGGTTTGGAGACCCAGTACTTC. It yields the protein CSAGPRGLETQYF.